This TCR beta chain appears in the sequencing data of a study of blood T cells in healthy people across ages. Study-level information: Through template switching, about one barcoded beta molecule was captured per two T cells, as measured in model experiments. Broader study findings: Estimates based on one million T cells were treated as lower bounds.

Peripheral blood was drawn, ten milliliters per donor. Next came a second PCR, run for roughly 6 to 11 cycles, which used a sample-barcoded 5' primer along with a J-beta primer mix. TCRdb re-called the 5' RACE reads with MiXCR, one entry per CDR3 protein. In the table there are roughly 1,300,000 distinct CDR3 sequences, almost 60% of which are singletons. Per germline, CDR1 SNHLY and CDR2 FYNNEI. CDR3 length equals 15 residues. Trimming shortened V by 8 bases and J by 0 bases, and 11 bases separated the two germline ends. Remarks on this clonotype: Its antigen is not known.

The specimen was blood. This sequence originates from a man aged 18 to 29 in good health. This chain connects TRBV2 to TRBJ1-6, with D tentatively TRBD1 (6 bases). The DNA for the CDR3 is TGTGCCAGCGCCCGACAGGACTCCTATAATTCACCCCTCCACTTT. It codes for CASARQDSYNSPLHF.